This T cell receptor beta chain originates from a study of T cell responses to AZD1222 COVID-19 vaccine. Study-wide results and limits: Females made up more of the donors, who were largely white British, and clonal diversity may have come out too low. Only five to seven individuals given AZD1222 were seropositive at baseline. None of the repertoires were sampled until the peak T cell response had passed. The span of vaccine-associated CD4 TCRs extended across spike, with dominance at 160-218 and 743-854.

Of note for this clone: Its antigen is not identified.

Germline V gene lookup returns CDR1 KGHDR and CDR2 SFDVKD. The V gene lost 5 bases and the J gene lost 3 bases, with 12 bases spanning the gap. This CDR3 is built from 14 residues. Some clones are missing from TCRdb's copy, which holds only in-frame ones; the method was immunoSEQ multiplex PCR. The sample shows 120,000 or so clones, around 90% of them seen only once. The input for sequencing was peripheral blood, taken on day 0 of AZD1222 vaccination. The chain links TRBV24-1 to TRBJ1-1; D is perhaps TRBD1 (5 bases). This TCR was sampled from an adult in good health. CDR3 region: CATSAGGSYTEAFF. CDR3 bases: TGTGCCACCAGTGCCGGGGGAAGTTACACTGAAGCTTTCTTT.